The clone carrying this TCR beta chain was found a few times. This CDR3 comprises 13 residues. Germline V gene sequence: CDR1 GTSNPN, CDR2 SVGIG (reference sequence). Trimming left V 1 base short and J 3 bases short, with 9 bases between. TCRdb ran MiXCR on the 5' RACE reads and lists one entry per CDR3 protein. The data hold 29,000 or so distinct CDR3 sequences, with around 5% observed a single time. This record belongs to a study of early T cells in non-severe SARS-CoV-2 infection. For the study at large: The chains were unpaired, and the sequenced material was bulk RNA from unsorted whole blood.

This clonotype was obtained from an adult who was a healthcare worker with PCR-confirmed SARS-CoV-2 infection or an uninfected control (not recorded which). Material: whole blood. V gene TRBV30 combines with J gene TRBJ1-2, with D uncertain. The CDR3 DNA sequence: TGTGCCTGGAGTGCCACCGGGTACTATGGCTACACCTTC. This sequence encodes CAWSATGYYGYTF.